This T cell receptor beta chain appears in the sequencing data of a study of shared clonotypes between healthy human individuals (dated by TCRdb to about 2020). About the full investigation: The cohort included a few men and a couple of women between 18 and 49 years of age. For each donor, CD4 naive and CD4 memory were each given three plates, CD8 naive was given two plates, and CD8 memory was given one plate. Blood TCR repertoires of four to six healthy adults were deeply sequenced to estimate repertoire size and the extent of clonotype sharing between individuals. Different laboratories and diverse techniques were used to prepare libraries and sequence TCR repertoires, to increase sequencing depth and limit assay-specific biases. Between about 0.8 and 9 billion PBMCs per donor were obtained by leukapheresis.

About this clone: Its antigen is still unknown. Base quality data are lacking; no much larger clone is found one base away.

The donors were healthy, HIV-negative adults with no recently reported acute infections or vaccinations. Only Caucasian adults living in Nashville, Tennessee, USA were represented among the donors. CD4+ T cells were enriched through magnetic negative selection, after which naive cells were positively selected on CD45RA and the remaining negative fraction served as the memory subset. After blood collection by leukapheresis, PBMCs were isolated using Ficoll-Histopaque density gradient centrifugation and then cryopreserved in the vapor phase of liquid nitrogen. Analytical flow cytometry was used to check the purity and quantity of every magnetically sorted T cell population. From each sorted fraction, genomic DNA was isolated and quantified by UV absorbance on a Nanodrop 2000c. Paper-wide results and their limitations: Rarefaction of sorted-subset datasets indicated incomplete sequencing despite the large sequencing depth. Based on pairwise subsampling, the degree of clonotype sharing among donors was expected to be affected by sequencing depth. Across several donors, about 4.5% of naive CD4, around 3.3% of naive CD8, under 2.5% of memory CD4, and 0.4% of memory CD8 clonotypes were shared. Because the study included a small number of donors, the genetic and exposure-history diversity represented was limited. Larger estimated clonotype richness was generally found for naive subsets than for memory subsets. Higher generation probabilities were observed for clonotypes shared by all four sorted-subset donors than for non-shared clonotypes. Sampling was restricted to blood, and TCR repertoires in tissue are likely to differ from TCR repertoires in blood.

Using the deep immunoSEQ assay, TCR CDR3 regions were amplified from genomic DNA by multiplex PCR. For each cell subset, the extracted genomic DNA was distributed evenly across all wells of several immunoSEQ 96-well plates, and each plate served as one replicate. For sorted subsets, roughly 200 ng of genomic DNA, equivalent to 25,000 to 35,000 T cell genomes, went into each replicate PCR. Purified libraries were measured with a Qubit 3.0 fluorometer, size-checked on a Bioanalyzer 2100, and measured again with the KAPA Library Quantification kit. Each immunoSEQ 96-well plate was sequenced on its own single-read 150-cycle Illumina NextSeq 550 flow cell. As for how the authors treated the data: Because the immunoSEQ output held only junctional sequences and lacked quality scores, the filtering could not match the filtering applied to full-length reads. Sequences were annotated with PyIR, a Python wrapper for IgBLAST v1.9, and V/J genes and CDR3 were assigned using IMGT germline references. Reads were filtered out if the reads had weak V/J assignments (E-value above 1e-6), no CDR3, stop codons, out-of-frame junctions, or ambiguous translated residues. V3J clonotypes were defined as sequences sharing an identical inferred V gene, J gene, and CDR3 amino acid sequence. To compute the percentage overlap between repertoires, the number of shared unique clonotypes was divided by the size of the smaller repertoire. Richness of each repertoire was evaluated using RTK rarefaction, the Chao1 estimator, and Recon v2.1 estimates of unobserved clonotypes. Generation probabilities for all TCRbeta clonotypes obtained by the gDNA method from several donors were computed using OLGA. Sourced from immuneACCESS, this table was stored by TCRdb with only in-frame sequences that have V and J called. A share of the clones is absent; for the studies checked, an unresolved V gene accounts for under half, and the remainder has no known explanation. V and J calls and clone size come straight from that table; D and trimming were deduced from the DNA. Recorded for this sample are approximately 1,500,000 clones; roughly 97% of them occurred a single time. In total, the top ten clones hold 1% to 1.5% of the sample.

V is cut by 5 bases and J by 3 bases, and the space between the germline ends is 11 bases. Sequences LNHDA (CDR1) and SQIVND (CDR2) are obtained from the germline V gene (reference sequence). CDR3 length: 14 amino acids, cysteine to phenylalanine. The retained sequence is limited to the CDR3, 42 bases, with the frame set at the first base. The specimen sequenced was naive CD4+ T cells sorted from blood. The sample's cell subset or site, from its label and the paper: CD45RA+ positively selected. The clonotype comes from a man aged 25 to 40 in good health. The rearranged segments are TRBV19 and TRBJ1-5; the D gene cannot be named for sure. The CDR3 protein sequence reads: CASSLSTFNQPQHF. The DNA reads TGTGCCAGTAGTTTAAGTACGTTCAATCAGCCCCAGCATTTT.